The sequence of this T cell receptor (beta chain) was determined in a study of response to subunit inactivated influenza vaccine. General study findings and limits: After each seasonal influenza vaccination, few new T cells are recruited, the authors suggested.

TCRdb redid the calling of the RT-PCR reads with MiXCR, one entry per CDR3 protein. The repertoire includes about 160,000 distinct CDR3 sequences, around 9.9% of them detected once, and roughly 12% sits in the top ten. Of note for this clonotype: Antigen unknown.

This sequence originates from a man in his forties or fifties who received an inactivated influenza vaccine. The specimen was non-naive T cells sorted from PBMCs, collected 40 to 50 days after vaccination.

The DNA for the CDR3 is TGTGCCAGCAGTTTATCCGGCAGATACTATGGCTACACCTTC. As protein: CASSLSGRYYGYTF. The V and J genes are TRBV28 and TRBJ1-2; D not certain. The CDR3 extends over 14 amino acids. V was shortened by 1 base and J by 3 bases, with 9 bases between the two germline ends. Germline V CDR1 and CDR2: MDHEN, SYDVKM.